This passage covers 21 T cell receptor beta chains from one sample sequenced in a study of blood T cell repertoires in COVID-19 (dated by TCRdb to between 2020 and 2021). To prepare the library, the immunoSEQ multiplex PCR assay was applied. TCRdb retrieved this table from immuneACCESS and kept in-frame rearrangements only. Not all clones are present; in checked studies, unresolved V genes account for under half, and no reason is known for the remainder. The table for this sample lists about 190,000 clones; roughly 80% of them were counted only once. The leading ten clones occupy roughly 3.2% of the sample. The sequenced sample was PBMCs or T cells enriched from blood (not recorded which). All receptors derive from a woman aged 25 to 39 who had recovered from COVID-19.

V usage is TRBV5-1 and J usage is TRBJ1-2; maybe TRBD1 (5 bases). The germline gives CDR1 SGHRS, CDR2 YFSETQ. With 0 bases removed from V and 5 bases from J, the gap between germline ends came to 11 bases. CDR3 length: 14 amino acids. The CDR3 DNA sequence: TGCGCCAGCAGCTTGGGACAGCCCTCTTATGGCTACACCTTC. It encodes CASSLGQPSYGYTF. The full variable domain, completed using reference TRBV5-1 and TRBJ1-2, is KAGVTQTPRYLIKTRGQQVTLSCSPISGHRSVSWYQQTPGQGLQFLFEYFSETQRNKGNFPGRFSGRQFSNSRSEMNVSTLELGDSALYLCASSLGQPSYGYTFGSGTRLTVV.

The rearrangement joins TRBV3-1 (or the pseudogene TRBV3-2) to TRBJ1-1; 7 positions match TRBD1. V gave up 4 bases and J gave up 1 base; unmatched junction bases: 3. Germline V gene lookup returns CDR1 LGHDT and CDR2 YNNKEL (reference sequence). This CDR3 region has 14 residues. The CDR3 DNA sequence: TGTGCCAGCAGCCCCCGGACAGGGAACACTGAAGCTTTCTTT. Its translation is CASSPRTGNTEAFF.

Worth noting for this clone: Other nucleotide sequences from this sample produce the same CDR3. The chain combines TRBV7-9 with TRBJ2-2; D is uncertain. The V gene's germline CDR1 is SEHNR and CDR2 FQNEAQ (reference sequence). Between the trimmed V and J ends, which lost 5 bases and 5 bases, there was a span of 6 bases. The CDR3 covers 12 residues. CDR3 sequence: CASSPLTGELFF. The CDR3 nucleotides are TGTGCCAGCAGCCCACTTACCGGGGAGCTGTTTTTT. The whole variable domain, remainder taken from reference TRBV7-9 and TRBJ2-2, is DTGVSQNPRHKITKRGQNVTFRCDPISEHNRLYWYRQTLGQGPEFLTYFQNEAQLEKSRLLSDRFSAERPKGSFSTLEIQRTEQGDSAMYLCASSPLTGELFFGEGSRLTVL.

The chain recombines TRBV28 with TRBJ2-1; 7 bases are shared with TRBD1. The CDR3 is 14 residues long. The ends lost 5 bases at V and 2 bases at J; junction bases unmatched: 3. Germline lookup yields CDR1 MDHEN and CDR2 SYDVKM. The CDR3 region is CASSTGAPYNEQFF. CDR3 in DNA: TGTGCCAGCAGTACAGGGGCTCCCTACAATGAGCAGTTCTTC.

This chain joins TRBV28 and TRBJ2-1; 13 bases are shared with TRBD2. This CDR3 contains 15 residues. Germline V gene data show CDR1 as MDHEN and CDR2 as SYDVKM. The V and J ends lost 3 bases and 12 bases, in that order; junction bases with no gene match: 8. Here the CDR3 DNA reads TGTGCCAGCAGTTTCCGGACTAGCGGGAGTACAGTGCAGTTCTTC. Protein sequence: CASSFRTSGSTVQFF.

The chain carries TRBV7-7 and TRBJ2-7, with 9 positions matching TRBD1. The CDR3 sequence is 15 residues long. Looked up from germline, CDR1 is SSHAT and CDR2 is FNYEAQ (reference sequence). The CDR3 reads CASSSAGTGIYEQYV. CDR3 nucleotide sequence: TGTGCTAGCAGCTCGGCCGGGACAGGGATCTACGAGCAGTACGTC.

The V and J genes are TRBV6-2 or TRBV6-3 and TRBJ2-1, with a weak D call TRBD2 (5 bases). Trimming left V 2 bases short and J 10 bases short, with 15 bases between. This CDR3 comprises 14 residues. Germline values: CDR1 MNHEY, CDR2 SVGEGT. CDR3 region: CASSYTSSIGEQFF. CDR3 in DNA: TGTGCCAGCAGTTACACATCTAGCATAGGGGAGCAGTTCTTC.

Here the CDR3 reads CASRGAGSSNQPQHF. In nucleotides, the CDR3 is TGTGCCAGCAGAGGAGCGGGGAGTAGCAATCAGCCCCAGCATTTT. This chain connects TRBV28 to TRBJ1-5; no clear D gene. Trimming cost V 6 bases and J 0 bases, with 12 bases left between them. The CDR3 consists of 15 residues. Germline V gene sequence: CDR1 MDHEN, CDR2 SYDVKM.

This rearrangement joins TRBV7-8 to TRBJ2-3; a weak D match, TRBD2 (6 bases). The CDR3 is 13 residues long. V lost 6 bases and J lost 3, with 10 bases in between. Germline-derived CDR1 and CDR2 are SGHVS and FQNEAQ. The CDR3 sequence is CASSSAGTDTQYF. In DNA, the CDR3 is TGTGCCAGCAGTTCAGCGGGTACAGATACGCAGTATTTT.

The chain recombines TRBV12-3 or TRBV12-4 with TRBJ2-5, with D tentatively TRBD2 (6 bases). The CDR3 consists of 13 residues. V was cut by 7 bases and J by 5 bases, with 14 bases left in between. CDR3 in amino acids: CASKGGGRETQYF. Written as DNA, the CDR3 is TGTGCCAGCAAGGGAGGAGGGCGGGAGACCCAGTACTTC.

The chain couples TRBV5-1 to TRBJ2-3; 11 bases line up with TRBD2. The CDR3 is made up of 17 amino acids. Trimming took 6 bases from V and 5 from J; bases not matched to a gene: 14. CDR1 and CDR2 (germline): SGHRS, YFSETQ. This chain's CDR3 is CASTPRVAGGPGDTQYF. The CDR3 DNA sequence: TGCGCCAGCACCCCGCGGGTAGCGGGGGGGCCTGGAGATACGCAGTATTTT. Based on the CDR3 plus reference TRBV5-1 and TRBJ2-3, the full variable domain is KAGVTQTPRYLIKTRGQQVTLSCSPISGHRSVSWYQQTPGQGLQFLFEYFSETQRNKGNFPGRFSGRQFSNSRSEMNVSTLELGDSALYLCASTPRVAGGPGDTQYFGPGTRLTVL.

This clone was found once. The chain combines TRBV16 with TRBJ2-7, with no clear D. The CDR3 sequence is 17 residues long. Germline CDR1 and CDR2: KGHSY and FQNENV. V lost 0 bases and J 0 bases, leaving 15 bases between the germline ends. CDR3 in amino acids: CASSQSPVRLSSYEQYV. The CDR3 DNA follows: TGTGCCAGCAGCCAATCTCCAGTACGACTCAGCTCCTACGAGCAGTACGTC.

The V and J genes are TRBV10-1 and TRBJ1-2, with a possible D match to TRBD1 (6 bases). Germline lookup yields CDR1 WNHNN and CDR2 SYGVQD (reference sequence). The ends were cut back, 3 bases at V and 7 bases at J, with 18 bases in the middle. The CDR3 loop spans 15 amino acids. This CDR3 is CASSDRDTSWGGYTF. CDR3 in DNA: TGCGCCAGCAGTGACCGGGACACCTCCTGGGGTGGCTACACCTTC.

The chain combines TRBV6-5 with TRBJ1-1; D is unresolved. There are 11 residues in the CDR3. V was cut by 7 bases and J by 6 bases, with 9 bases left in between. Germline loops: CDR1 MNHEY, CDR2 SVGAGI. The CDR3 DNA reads TGTGCCAGCACCGACAAGTCTGAAGCTTTCTTT. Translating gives CASTDKSEAFF.

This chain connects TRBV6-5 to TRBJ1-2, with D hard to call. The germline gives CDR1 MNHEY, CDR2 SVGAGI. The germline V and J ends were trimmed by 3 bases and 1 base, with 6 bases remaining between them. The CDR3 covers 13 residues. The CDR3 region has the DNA TGTGCCAGCAGTTATCGGGTTAACTATGGCTACACCTTC. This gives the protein CASSYRVNYGYTF.

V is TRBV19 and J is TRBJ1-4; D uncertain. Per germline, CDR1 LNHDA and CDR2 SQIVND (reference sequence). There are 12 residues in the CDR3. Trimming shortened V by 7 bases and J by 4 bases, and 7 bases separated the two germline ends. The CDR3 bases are TGTGCCAGTAAAAGCCATAATGAAAAACTGTTTTTT. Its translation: CASKSHNEKLFF.

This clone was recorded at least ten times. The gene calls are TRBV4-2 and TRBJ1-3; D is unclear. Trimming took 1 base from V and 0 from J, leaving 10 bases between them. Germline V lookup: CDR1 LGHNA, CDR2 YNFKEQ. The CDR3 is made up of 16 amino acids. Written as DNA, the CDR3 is TGTGCCAGCAGCCAAGCCACACCTGACTCTGGAAACACCATATATTTT. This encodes CASSQATPDSGNTIYF.

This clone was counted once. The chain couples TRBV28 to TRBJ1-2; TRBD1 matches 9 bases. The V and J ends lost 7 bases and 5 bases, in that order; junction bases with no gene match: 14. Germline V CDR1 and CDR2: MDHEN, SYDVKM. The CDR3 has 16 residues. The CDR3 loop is CASKSGDRVLVYGYTF. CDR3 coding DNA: TGTGCCAGCAAGAGTGGGGACAGGGTGCTGGTTTATGGCTACACCTTC.

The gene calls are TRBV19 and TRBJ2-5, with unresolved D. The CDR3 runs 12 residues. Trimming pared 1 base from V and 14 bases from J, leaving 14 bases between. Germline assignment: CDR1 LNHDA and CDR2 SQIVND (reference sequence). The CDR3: CASSIGPGPRYF. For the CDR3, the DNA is TGTGCCAGTAGTATAGGCCCGGGTCCCAGATACTTC.

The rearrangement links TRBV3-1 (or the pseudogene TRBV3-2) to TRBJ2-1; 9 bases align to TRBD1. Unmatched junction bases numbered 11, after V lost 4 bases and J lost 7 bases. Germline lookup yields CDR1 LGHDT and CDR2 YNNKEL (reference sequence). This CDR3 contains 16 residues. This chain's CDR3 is CASSPAGTGRRNEQFF. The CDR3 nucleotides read TGTGCCAGCAGCCCAGCTGGGACAGGGCGTAGGAATGAGCAGTTCTTC.

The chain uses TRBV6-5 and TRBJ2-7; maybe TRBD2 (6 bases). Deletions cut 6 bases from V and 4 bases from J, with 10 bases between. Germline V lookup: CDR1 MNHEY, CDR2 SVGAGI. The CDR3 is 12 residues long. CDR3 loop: CASSPGEYEQYV. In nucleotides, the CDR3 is TGTGCCAGCAGCCCGGGGGAGTACGAGCAGTACGTC.